These 9 T cell receptor beta chains share one sample of origin, sequenced in a study of cytomegalovirus exposure and HLA in healthy donors. PCR used 60 Vbeta primers and 13 Jbeta primers. Profiling relied on immunoSEQ multiplex PCR, and the TCRdb table lists in-frame clones only, not all of them. The table has some 170,000 clones, over 70% seen once; the top ten hold under 3%. Sequenced sample: PBMCs. Source of these receptors: a woman aged 45 to 65 in good health and CMV-seropositive.

This clone occurred once. The CDR3 DNA reads TGCGCCAGCAGTTCTGGACAAGGTAGTCCAGATACGCAGTATTTT. Its protein is CASSSGQGSPDTQYF. The chain couples TRBV10-2 to TRBJ2-3, with D possibly being TRBD1 (5 bases). The V end lost 5 bases, the J end lost 4 bases, and 16 bases lay between the germline ends. CDR3 length equals 15 residues. Germline-derived CDR1 and CDR2 are WSHSY and SAAADI.

The rearrangement uses TRBV6-5 and TRBJ1-3; tentative D call: TRBD1 (6 bases). The V gene lost 7 bases and the J gene lost 0 bases, with 13 bases spanning the gap. From germline, CDR1 is MNHEY and CDR2 SVGAGI. The CDR3 consists of 15 residues. The CDR3 spells CASTSGQLSGNTIYF. For the CDR3, the DNA is TGTGCCAGCACTTCCGGACAGCTCTCTGGAAACACCATATATTTT.

The chain is built from TRBV5-1 and TRBJ2-7; D is perhaps TRBD2 (7 bases). V was pared by 1 base and J by 5 bases, with 13 bases between. The length of the CDR3 is 14 residues. The germline CDR1 and CDR2 sequences are SGHRS and YFSETQ. CDR3 in DNA: TGCGCCAGCAGCTTGCAGGGGACTATCAACGAGCAGTACTTC. Translation: CASSLQGTINEQYF.

This chain uses TRBV7-9 with TRBJ2-1, with D possibly TRBD1 on 7 matching bases. This CDR3 contains 15 residues. V lost 1 base to trimming and J lost 8 bases, with 15 bases between them. CDR1 and CDR2 from the germline V gene are SEHNR and FQNEAQ (reference sequence). The CDR3 coding sequence is TGTGCCAGCAGCTTAGGTGTCACAGGGGAGGATGAGCAGTTCTTC. It codes for CASSLGVTGEDEQFF.

The V gene is TRBV6-6, the J gene TRBJ2-7; TRBD2 matches at 12 bases. The ends lost 0 bases at V and 7 bases at J; junction bases unmatched: 7. The CDR3 covers 16 residues. Per the germline V gene, CDR1 is MNHNY and CDR2 is SVGAGI (reference sequence). The CDR3: CASSYSTSGGPGEQYF. The CDR3 DNA sequence: TGTGCCAGCAGTTACTCGACTAGCGGGGGCCCCGGGGAGCAGTACTTC.

The chain combines TRBV5-6 with TRBJ1-2, with D uncertain. The CDR3 is made up of 12 amino acids. In germline, CDR1 is SGHDT, CDR2 YYEEEE. The germline V and J ends were trimmed by 2 bases and 4 bases, with 6 bases remaining between them. For the CDR3, the DNA is TGTGCCAGCAGCTTACAATCCTATGGCTACACCTTC. It is translated as CASSLQSYGYTF.

The chain uses TRBV19 and TRBJ2-1; 8 bases fit TRBD2. Germline V gene sequence: CDR1 LNHDA, CDR2 SQIVND (reference sequence). CDR3 length: 17 amino acids. With V trimmed by 2 bases and J by 10 bases, 16 bases remained unmatched. CDR3 protein: CASSIFNRGGLDREQFF. The CDR3 nucleotides read TGTGCCAGTAGTATATTCAATCGGGGGGGCCTTGATCGGGAGCAGTTCTTC.

This clone occurred a few times. This chain uses TRBV27 with TRBJ1-4; D possibly corresponds to TRBD1 (6 bases). Per the germline V gene, CDR1 is MNHEY and CDR2 is SMNVEV (reference sequence). There are 17 residues in the CDR3. With 3 bases removed from V and 0 bases from J, the gap between germline ends came to 14 bases. CDR3 in amino acids: CASSFTGHWTTNEKLFF. Here the CDR3 DNA reads TGTGCCAGCAGTTTCACGGGACATTGGACAACTAATGAAAAACTGTTTTTT.

This rearrangement joins TRBV20-1 to TRBJ2-1, with D unresolved. The CDR3 is made up of 11 amino acids. The ends were cut back, 5 bases at V and 8 bases at J, with 10 bases in the middle. Germline CDR1 is DFQATT and CDR2 is SNEGSKA (reference sequence). The chain's CDR3 is CSAEQVDEQFF. CDR3 DNA sequence: TGCAGTGCTGAACAAGTGGATGAGCAGTTCTTC.